The TCR beta chain described here comes from a study of control samples from healthy donors and cancer patients. The CDR3 loop spans 15 amino acids. V lost 2 bases to trimming and J lost 3 bases, with 14 bases between them. The germline gives CDR1 SGHNT, CDR2 YYREEE (reference sequence). TCRdb's copy holds only in-frame clones and misses some; the assay was immunoSEQ multiplex PCR. The sample includes roughly 120,000 clones, more than 80% of them seen just once. The sequence derives from a man in his forties or fifties in good health. Specimen: blood. The chain joins TRBV5-4 to TRBJ2-5; D possibly corresponds to TRBD2 (7 bases). CDR3: CASSFSGGREETQYF. The DNA for the CDR3 is TGTGCCAGCAGCTTTTCGGGGGGCAGGGAAGAGACCCAGTACTTC.